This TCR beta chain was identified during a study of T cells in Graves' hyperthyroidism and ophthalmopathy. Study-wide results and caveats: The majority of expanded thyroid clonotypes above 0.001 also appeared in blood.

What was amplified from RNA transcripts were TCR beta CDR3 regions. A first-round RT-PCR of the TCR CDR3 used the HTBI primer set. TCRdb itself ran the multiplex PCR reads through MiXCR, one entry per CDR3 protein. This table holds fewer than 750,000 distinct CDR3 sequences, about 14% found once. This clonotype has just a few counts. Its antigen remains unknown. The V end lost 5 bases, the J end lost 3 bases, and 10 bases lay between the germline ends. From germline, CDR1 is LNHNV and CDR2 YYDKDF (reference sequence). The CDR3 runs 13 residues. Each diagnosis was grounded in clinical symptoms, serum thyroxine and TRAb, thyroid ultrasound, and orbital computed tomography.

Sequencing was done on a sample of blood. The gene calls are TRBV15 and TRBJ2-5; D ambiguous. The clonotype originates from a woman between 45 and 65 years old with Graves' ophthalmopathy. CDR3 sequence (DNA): TGTGCCACCAGCTACGGACGGAAAGAGACCCAGTACTTC. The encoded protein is CATSYGRKETQYF.